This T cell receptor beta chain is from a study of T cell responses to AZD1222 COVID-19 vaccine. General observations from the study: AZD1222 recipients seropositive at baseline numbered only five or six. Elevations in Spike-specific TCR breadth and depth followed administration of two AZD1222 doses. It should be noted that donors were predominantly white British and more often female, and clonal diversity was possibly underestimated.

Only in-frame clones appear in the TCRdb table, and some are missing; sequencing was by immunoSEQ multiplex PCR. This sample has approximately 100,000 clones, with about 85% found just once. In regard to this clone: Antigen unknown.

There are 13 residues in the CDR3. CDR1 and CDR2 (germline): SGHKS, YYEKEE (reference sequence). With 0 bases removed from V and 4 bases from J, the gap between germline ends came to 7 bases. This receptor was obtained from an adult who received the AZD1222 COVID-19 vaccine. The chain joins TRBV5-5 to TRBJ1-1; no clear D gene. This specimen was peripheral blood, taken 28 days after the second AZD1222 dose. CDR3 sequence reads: CASSLVPSTEAFF. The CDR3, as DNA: TGTGCCAGCAGCTTGGTTCCAAGCACTGAAGCTTTCTTT.